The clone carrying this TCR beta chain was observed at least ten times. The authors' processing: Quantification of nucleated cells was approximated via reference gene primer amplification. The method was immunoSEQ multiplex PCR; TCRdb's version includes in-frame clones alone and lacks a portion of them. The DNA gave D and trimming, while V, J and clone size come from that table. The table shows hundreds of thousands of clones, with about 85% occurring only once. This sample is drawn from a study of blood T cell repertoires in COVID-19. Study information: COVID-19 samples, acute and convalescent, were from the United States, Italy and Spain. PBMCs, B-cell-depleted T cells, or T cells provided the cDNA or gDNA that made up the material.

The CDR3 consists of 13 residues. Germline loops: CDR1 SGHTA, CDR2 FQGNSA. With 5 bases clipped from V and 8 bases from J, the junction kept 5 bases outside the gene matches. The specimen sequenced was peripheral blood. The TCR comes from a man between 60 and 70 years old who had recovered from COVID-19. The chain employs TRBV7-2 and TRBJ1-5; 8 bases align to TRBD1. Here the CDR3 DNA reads TGTGCCAGCAGCGCCACAGGGGGGAAGCCCCAGCATTTT. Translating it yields CASSATGGKPQHF.